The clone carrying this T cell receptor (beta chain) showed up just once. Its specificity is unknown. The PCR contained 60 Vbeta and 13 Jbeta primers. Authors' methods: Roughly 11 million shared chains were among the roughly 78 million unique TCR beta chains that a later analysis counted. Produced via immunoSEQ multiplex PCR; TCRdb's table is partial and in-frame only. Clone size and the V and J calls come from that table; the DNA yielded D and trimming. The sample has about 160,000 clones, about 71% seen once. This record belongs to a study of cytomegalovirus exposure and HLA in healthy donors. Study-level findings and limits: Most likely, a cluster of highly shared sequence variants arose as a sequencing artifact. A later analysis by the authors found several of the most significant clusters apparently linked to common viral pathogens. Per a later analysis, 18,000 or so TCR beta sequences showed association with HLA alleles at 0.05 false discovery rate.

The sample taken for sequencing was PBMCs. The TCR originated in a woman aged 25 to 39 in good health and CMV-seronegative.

In DNA form, the CDR3 reads TGTGCCAGCAGCTTAGATAGTAGCGGGAGTCGCCACGAGCAGTACTTC. Amino acids: CASSLDSSGSRHEQYF. The chain uses TRBV11-2 and TRBJ2-7; TRBD2 matches at 9 bases. Per the germline V gene, CDR1 is SGHAT and CDR2 is FQNNGV. Trimming cost V 0 bases and J 5 bases; bases outside gene matches: 8. CDR3 length: 16 amino acids.